The clone carrying this T cell receptor (beta chain) appeared once. Its antigen is not identified. With V trimmed by 4 bases and J by 4 bases, 7 bases remained unmatched. The CDR3 totals 15 residues. Germline CDR1 reads SGHRS; CDR2 reads YFSETQ. Points from the study as a whole: Tumor-infiltrating Treg TCR alpha and beta sequences overlapped most with tumor naive CD4+ T cells, then blood naive.

MiXCR was run by TCRdb on the 5' RACE reads, yielding one entry per CDR3 protein. The profile shows roughly 6,000 distinct CDR3 sequences, over 45% of them singletons. The sequenced sample was tumor-infiltrating memory CD4+ T cells sorted from the breast tumor. Subset: memory CD4+ T cells, CD4+CD45RO+CD25-. The chain carries TRBV5-1 and TRBJ2-3, with 9 bases that match TRBD1. The TCR was taken from a female donor with breast cancer. CDR3 residues: CASSIGQGWADTQYF. The CDR3 region has the DNA TGCGCCAGCAGCATAGGACAGGGGTGGGCAGATACGCAGTATTTT.